The 6 T cell receptor beta chains below all came from one sample that was sequenced in a study of control samples from healthy donors and cancer patients. Libraries were prepared by immunoSEQ multiplex PCR; TCRdb keeps only in-frame clonotypes and omits some of them. The sample includes about 25,000 clones, around 85% of them seen just once. The sequenced material came from PBMCs. The receptor set was obtained from a woman aged 55-69 years with head and neck cancer.

The V call is TRBV6-5, the J call TRBJ2-7; D ambiguous. The CDR3 has 13 amino acids. Per germline, CDR1 MNHEY and CDR2 SVGAGI. V lost 6 bases and J lost 7, with 16 bases in between. The CDR3: CASRGNLGREQYF. The CDR3 coding sequence is TGTGCCAGCAGGGGTAATTTAGGTCGGGAGCAGTACTTC.

This rearrangement joins TRBV12-1 to TRBJ2-5. TRBV12-1 counts as a pseudogene. The length of the CDR3 is 17 residues. Written as DNA, the CDR3 is TGTGCCAGCAGCTCGGCCTCGGGACCAGGGCCCCAAGAGACCCAGTACTTC. As protein: CASSSASGPGPQETQYF.

V is TRBV3-1 (or the pseudogene TRBV3-2) and J is TRBJ2-3; D ambiguous. The CDR3 length is 14 residues. Germline V gene data show CDR1 as LGHDT and CDR2 as YNNKEL (reference sequence). V was shortened by 2 bases and J by 3 bases, with 9 bases between the two germline ends. For the CDR3, the DNA is TGTGCCAGCAGCCAAATAAGTGTGACAGATACGCAGTATTTT. Encoded protein: CASSQISVTDTQYF.

This clone came up once. The gene calls are TRBV4-1 and TRBJ1-1; D gene unclear. Germline CDR1 reads MGHRA; CDR2 reads YSYEKL. The CDR3 covers 17 residues. V was clipped by 3 bases and J by 5 bases, with 22 bases between them. CDR3 DNA sequence: TGCGCCAGCAGCCAGATAGACCGACGAATTGGGGATACTGAAGCTTTCTTT. This sequence encodes CASSQIDRRIGDTEAFF.

This rearrangement joins TRBV24-1 to TRBJ2-3, with TRBD2 as a possible D gene (6 bases). Germline CDR1 reads KGHDR; CDR2 reads SFDVKD. The CDR3 length is 13 residues. The V end was cut by 9 bases, the J end by 5 bases, with 14 bases between. The chain's CDR3 is CATRGGIRDTQYF. The CDR3 coding sequence is TGTGCCACCCGAGGCGGGATCAGAGATACGCAGTATTTT.

The chain couples TRBV9 to TRBJ2-2, with a weak D call TRBD2 (7 bases). The V and J ends lost 4 bases and 0 bases respectively, with 13 bases between them. This CDR3 has 16 residues. Per the germline V gene, CDR1 is SGDLS and CDR2 is YYNGEE. CDR3 DNA: TGTGCCAGCAGCCCGGGGGGCAGACCGAACACCGGGGAGCTGTTTTTT. This translates into CASSPGGRPNTGELFF.